The rows below give T cell receptor beta chains drawn from one sample of a study of T cells in localized non-small cell lung cancer. The protocol was immunoSEQ multiplex PCR, while the TCRdb copy is restricted to in-frame clones and leaves out a portion. This table has about 40,000 clones, around nine tenths appearing once. Material: peripheral blood, obtained before any cancer treatment. The origin of the receptors is a man aged 18-55 years with stage I lung adenocarcinoma. CDR3s include the opening cysteine and the closing phenylalanine or tryptophan. D genes are given only for firm matches. Clone size is not always given. Where it is, it says once, few, many or a class for expanded clones.

d_gene,v_gene,abundance,j_gene,CDR3nt,CDR3aa
NA,TRBV2,NA,TRBJ2-1,TGTGCCAGCAGCGGGGACCAGTACAATGAGCAGTTCTTC,CASSGDQYNEQFF
NA,TRBV9,NA,TRBJ2-1,TGTGCCAGCAGCGTAGCTCACGGGAAGGGTGAGCAGTTCTTC,CASSVAHGKGEQFF
NA,TRBV15,NA,TRBJ2-7,TGTGCCACCAGCCCCGGGACTTACTACGAGCAGTACTTC,CATSPGTYYEQYF
NA,TRBV6-1,NA,TRBJ1-1,TGTGCCAGCAGTGATTCTTGGGGGGGACCTGGTTGGGCACTGTTT,CASSDSWGGPGWALF
NA,TRBV19,NA,TRBJ1-2,TGTGCCAGTAGCGGGCGCCAACAGGGCTATGATGGCTACACCTTC,CASSGRQQGYDGYTF
NA,TRBV15,few,TRBJ1-2,TGTGCCACCAGCAGAGATACGAGTTATGGCTACACCTTC,CATSRDTSYGYTF
TRBD1,TRBV30,NA,TRBJ1-2,TGTGCCTGGAGGGGACAGGGGAACTATGGCTACACCTTC,CAWRGQGNYGYTF
NA,TRBV10-3,NA,TRBJ1-5,TGTGCCATCAGCCAGGAGAAAAATCAGCCCCAGCATTTT,CAISQEKNQPQHF
TRBD1,TRBV19,NA,TRBJ1-1,TGTGCCAGTAGTCCGGGACAGGTCCTTGGAAACGCTGAAGCTTTCTTT,CASSPGQVLGNAEAFF
TRBD2,TRBV4-3,NA,TRBJ2-1,TGCGCCAGCAGCCAGAAGTCCGCGGGGGGCTACAATGAGCAGTTCTTC,CASSQKSAGGYNEQFF
NA,TRBV18,NA,TRBJ2-1,TGTGCCAGCTCAGGTGTGCATCCTTTGACACCTAGCTCCTACAATGAGCAGTTCTTC,CASSGVHPLTPSSYNEQFF
NA,TRBV6-5,NA,TRBJ1-6,TGTGCCAGCAAGTTTGGGGAGGCTTCACCCCTCCACTTT,CASKFGEASPLHF
NA,TRBV4-3,NA,TRBJ2-2,TGCGCCAGCAGCCAGGAAATCAGGGCGGAGGTTGCCGGGGAGCTGTTTTTT,CASSQEIRAEVAGELFF
TRBD1,TRBV2,NA,TRBJ1-3,TGTGCCACTAGGGGACAGGACTCTGGAAACACCATATATTTT,CATRGQDSGNTIYF